These 29 T cell receptor beta chains came from one sample sequenced in a study of CD4 T cells in relation to SARS-CoV-2 and coronaviruses. CD4+ T cells from unexposed donors were obtained before the COVID-19 pandemic (2011-2018). Isolation of CD4+ T cells took place after about 10 days in culture. Sequencing used immunoSEQ multiplex PCR; TCRdb keeps in-frame clones, though not all of them. The data contain 25,000 to 30,000 clones, 73% of them singletons. Their antigens are not known. The sample comprised CD4+ T cells from PBMCs, cultured in vitro. The receptors derive from a human donor in good health.

The genes are TRBV2 and TRBJ2-3; D gene uncertain. CDR1 and CDR2 from the germline V gene are SNHLY and FYNNEI. Trimming took off 6 bases at V and 10 bases at J, with 11 bases between the two ends. The CDR3 spans 11 residues. CDR3 coding DNA: TGTGCCAGCAGATCAGTGTTCGCGCAGTATTTT. Amino acids: CASRSVFAQYF.

In its sample, this clone was seen a few times. The chain carries TRBV9 and TRBJ2-7, with 8 bases that match TRBD1. This CDR3 comprises 15 residues. Per the germline V gene, CDR1 is SGDLS and CDR2 is YYNGEE. The V gene end was trimmed by 0 bases and the J gene end by 4 bases; junction bases not matched to a gene: 6. CDR3 in DNA: TGTGCCAGCAGCGTAGAAGTGGGGACAGGATACGAGCAGTACTTC. It yields the protein CASSVEVGTGYEQYF.

This clone was counted only a few times. The rearrangement links TRBV7-2 to TRBJ1-2; possible D gene TRBD1, 6 bases. Germline loops: CDR1 SGHTA, CDR2 FQGNSA. The CDR3 contains 16 residues. V gave up 4 bases and J gave up 0 bases, with 15 bases separating them. The CDR3 here is CASSSSEGGTNYGYTF. The DNA for the CDR3 is TGTGCCAGCAGCTCCTCGGAGGGGGGAACTAACTATGGCTACACCTTC.

The V and J genes are TRBV10-3 and TRBJ1-2; TRBD1 agrees at 8 bases. With 4 bases clipped from V and 3 bases from J, the junction kept 4 bases outside the gene matches. Germline V gene data show CDR1 as ENHRY and CDR2 as SYGVKD. The CDR3 spans 14 residues. Here the CDR3 reads CAISGHRGDYGYTF. Written as DNA, the CDR3 is TGTGCCATCAGTGGGCACAGGGGGGACTATGGCTACACCTTC.

In this sample, this clone turned up a few times. V gene TRBV7-9 combines with J gene TRBJ1-1; D unresolved. Trimming cost V 7 bases and J 1 base, with 16 bases left between them. Germline assignment: CDR1 SEHNR and CDR2 FQNEAQ (reference sequence). The CDR3 sequence is 15 residues long. CDR3: CASNFGRLENTEAFF. The CDR3 nucleotides read TGTGCCAGCAACTTCGGACGCCTGGAGAACACTGAAGCTTTCTTT.

Sample share makes this clone medium-sized. The chain carries TRBV20-1 and TRBJ2-3; 11 bases are a match to TRBD1. Germline CDR1 is DFQATT and CDR2 is SNEGSKA (reference sequence). This CDR3 comprises 15 residues. The ends lost 3 bases at V and 4 bases at J; junction bases unmatched: 6. The CDR3: CSASPGTGGSDTQYF. The CDR3 region has the DNA TGCAGTGCTAGTCCGGGGACAGGGGGATCAGATACGCAGTATTTT.

This rearrangement joins TRBV10-3 to TRBJ2-7; weak D call: TRBD1 (6 bases). The CDR3 loop spans 13 amino acids. The V gene lost 6 bases and the J gene lost 1 base, with 10 bases spanning the gap. Germline CDR1 ENHRY, CDR2 SYGVKD. Written as DNA, the CDR3 is TGTGCCATCAGGCCAGGGGTATCCTACGAGCAGTACTTC. Translation gives CAIRPGVSYEQYF.

This clone was recorded once. This chain uses TRBV6-6 with TRBJ2-1; no clear D. Germline V gene data show CDR1 as MNHNY and CDR2 as SVGAGI (reference sequence). This CDR3 has 12 residues. The V and J ends lost 0 bases and 8 bases respectively, with 5 bases between them. The CDR3 reads CASSYSRYEQFF. In nucleotides, the CDR3 is TGTGCCAGCAGTTACTCTCGCTATGAGCAGTTCTTC.

J is TRBJ1-2 and V is TRBV19; D is perhaps TRBD1 (6 bases). The V end lost 6 bases, the J end lost 6 bases, and 23 bases lay between the germline ends. Looked up from germline, CDR1 is LNHDA and CDR2 is SQIVND (reference sequence). This CDR3 has 16 amino acids. The DNA of the CDR3 is TGTGCCAGTAGCCCCAGTGGTTTTGGGGGGCGGAATGGCTACACCTTC. It translates to CASSPSGFGGRNGYTF.

The chain combines TRBV18 with TRBJ1-3, with D unclear. In germline, CDR1 is KGHSH, CDR2 LQKENI. This CDR3 has 14 residues. V was clipped by 4 bases and J by 0 bases, with 7 bases between them. CDR3 loop: CASSLARSGNTIYF. CDR3 in DNA: TGTGCCAGCTCACTAGCTCGCTCTGGAAACACCATATATTTT.

The chain carries TRBV5-6 and TRBJ2-2, with 7 nucleotides matching TRBD2. The ends lost 2 bases at V and 4 bases at J; junction bases unmatched: 5. The CDR3 extends over 15 amino acids. CDR1 is SGHDT and CDR2 is YYEEEE in the germline V gene. Here the CDR3 DNA reads TGTGCCAGCAGCTTCGGGGGGATCGGCACCGGGGAGCTGTTTTTT. Translating it yields CASSFGGIGTGELFF.

V gene TRBV7-2 combines with J gene TRBJ1-2; D is possibly TRBD1 (5 bases). The V end was cut by 6 bases, the J end by 2 bases, with 13 bases between. This CDR3 comprises 14 residues. Per germline, CDR1 SGHTA and CDR2 FQGNSA. DNA of the CDR3: TGTGCCAGCAGTCCCCAGGGAGTAAACTATGGCTACACCTTC. Translating it yields CASSPQGVNYGYTF.

The gene calls are TRBV29-1 and TRBJ2-3; 7 bases match TRBD1. The CDR3 runs 13 residues. J lost 1 base, V lost 6 bases, and 4 bases had no gene match. CDR1 is SQVTM, CDR2 ANQGSEA, per germline. CDR3 coding DNA: TGCAGCGTGGCTCAGGGGGGCACAGATACGCAGTATTTT. This codes for CSVAQGGTDTQYF.

The J gene is TRBJ1-1, the V gene TRBV19, with D uncertain. Germline CDR1 and CDR2: LNHDA and SQIVND (reference sequence). The CDR3 contains 13 residues. V was shortened by 3 bases and J by 1 base, with 6 bases between the two germline ends. The CDR3 DNA sequence: TGTGCCAGTAGTATGGGCCCGAACACTGAAGCTTTCTTT. Its protein is CASSMGPNTEAFF. The variable domain in full, completed from reference TRBV19 and TRBJ1-1, reads DGGITQSPKYLFRKEGQNVTLSCEQNLNHDAMYWYRQDPGQGLRLIYYSQIVNDFQKGDIAEGYSVSREKKESFPLTVTSAQKNPTAFYLCASSMGPNTEAFFGQGTRLTVV.

The chain joins TRBV9 to TRBJ2-7; 7 nucleotides agree with TRBD1. Germline CDR1 SGDLS, CDR2 YYNGEE. V was pared by 0 bases and J by 4 bases, with 7 bases of the junction left unmatched. CDR3 size: 15 residues. The CDR3 bases are TGTGCCAGCAGCGTAGACGAGGGGGCGACTTACGAGCAGTACTTC. This translates into CASSVDEGATYEQYF.

Regarding this clone: At one of its ends the junction is not consistent with the germline gene, which may arise from a read error. CDR3 protein: CASSLTSSRLTDTQYF. CDR3 DNA sequence: TGTGCCAGCAGCCTAACTAGTTCTAGACTCACAGATACGCAGTATTTT. The J gene is TRBJ2-3, the V gene TRBV7-3; a weak D match, TRBD2 (5 bases). CDR3 length equals 16 residues. Germline V CDR1 and CDR2: SGHTA, FQGTGA.

This clone was picked up a small number of times. This rearrangement joins TRBV12-3 or TRBV12-4 to TRBJ1-4; D unclear. Trimming shortened V by 6 bases and J by 8 bases, and 13 bases separated the two germline ends. The CDR3 is 13 residues long. The CDR3 DNA reads TGTGCCAGCAGGGGCCAGATGGGCGAAAAACTGTTTTTT. Its protein product is CASRGQMGEKLFF.

As to this clone: A read error may produce the germline difference seen at one junction end. The same CDR3 can be traced to other DNA sequences in this sample. The CDR3 here is CASSPLLNWADTQYF. The CDR3 DNA is TGCGCCAGCAGCCCCCTCCTGAACTGGGCAGATACGCAATATTTT. The J gene is TRBJ2-3, the V gene TRBV5-1; no firm D call. Germline lookup yields CDR1 SGHRS and CDR2 YFSETQ. The CDR3 has 15 residues.

The V call is TRBV7-2, the J call TRBJ2-1; TRBD2 aligns across 10 bases. J was trimmed by 9 bases and V by 1 base; bases with no gene match: 18. The CDR3 runs 19 residues. Germline V gene lookup returns CDR1 SGHTA and CDR2 FQGNSA. CDR3 loop: CASSLGAPSSAGGQGEQFF. CDR3 nucleotide sequence: TGTGCCAGCAGCTTAGGGGCCCCCAGCTCAGCGGGGGGGCAGGGTGAGCAGTTCTTC. Full variable domain (rest looked up from reference TRBV7-2 and TRBJ2-1): GAGVSQSPSNKVTEKGKDVELRCDPISGHTALYWYRQSLGQGLEFLIYFQGNSAPDKSGLPSDRFSAERTGGSVSTLTIQRTQQEDSAVYLCASSLGAPSSAGGQGEQFFGPGTRLTVL.

The chain recombines TRBV4-1 with TRBJ2-7; no definite D call. Germline lookup yields CDR1 MGHRA and CDR2 YSYEKL. The CDR3 has 15 residues. Trimming cost V 0 bases and J 7 bases, with 16 bases left between them. CDR3 amino acids: CASSQEVSLGPEQYF. The CDR3 coding sequence is TGCGCCAGCAGCCAAGAAGTGAGCCTTGGACCGGAGCAGTACTTC.

This chain uses TRBV4-3 with TRBJ1-3; tentative D call: TRBD1 (6 bases). Trimming took 1 base from V and 4 from J, leaving 11 bases between them. The CDR3 is 15 amino acids. Germline CDR1 is LGHNA and CDR2 is YSLEER. CDR3 DNA: TGCGCCAGCAGCCAAGTGTGGGGGCAAGGAAACACCATATATTTT. Its protein is CASSQVWGQGNTIYF.

The chain has TRBV5-1 and TRBJ2-7; the D gene is possibly TRBD2 (6 bases). This CDR3 has 13 residues. V was pared by 7 bases and J by 2 bases, with 13 bases between. The germline V gene has CDR1 SGHRS and CDR2 YFSETQ. The CDR3 reads CASSRDFAYEQYF. CDR3 nucleotides: TGCGCCAGCTCACGGGACTTCGCCTACGAGCAGTACTTC.

V and J are TRBV7-9 and TRBJ1-6, with a tentative D call TRBD1 (6 bases). Germline CDR1 SEHNR, CDR2 FQNEAQ (reference sequence). The CDR3 totals 15 residues. The V and J ends lost 3 bases and 4 bases respectively, with 10 bases between them. The DNA for the CDR3 is TGTGCCAGCAGCTTCCCAGGACAGTATAATTCACCCCTCCACTTT. Its protein is CASSFPGQYNSPLHF.

The chain links TRBV5-1 to TRBJ2-1; 9 bases map to TRBD2. Germline CDR1 is SGHRS and CDR2 is YFSETQ. This CDR3 is built from 17 residues. Losses at the gene ends were 6 bases for V and 7 bases for J; bases not matched to a gene: 17. As DNA, the CDR3 is TGCGCCAGCATCGAGGGGGCGGGGGGGCCCGTCGCAAATGAGCAGTTCTTC. This gives the protein CASIEGAGGPVANEQFF.

The chain joins TRBV2 to TRBJ2-3; a possible D gene is TRBD1 (7 bases). Trimming removed 6 bases at V and 0 bases at J, with 13 bases between. This CDR3 comprises 15 residues. The germline V gene has CDR1 SNHLY and CDR2 FYNNEI. CDR3 DNA: TGTGCCAGCAGGGGGGGACAGATTAGCACAGATACGCAGTATTTT. Translation: CASRGGQISTDTQYF.

This clone was observed a handful of times. This chain uses TRBV11-2 with TRBJ1-1; D gene ambiguous. The germline CDR1 and CDR2 sequences are SGHAT and FQNNGV. The CDR3 loop spans 13 amino acids. V was trimmed by 5 bases and J by 0 bases, leaving 7 bases between them. The CDR3 region is CASSQGMNTEAFF. CDR3 nucleotide sequence: TGTGCCAGCAGCCAAGGGATGAACACTGAAGCTTTCTTT. Drawing the rest from reference TRBV11-2 and TRBJ1-1, the complete variable domain is EAGVAQSPRYKIIEKRQSVAFWCNPISGHATLYWYQQILGQGPKLLIQFQNNGVVDDSQLPKDRFSAERLKGVDSTLKIQPAKLEDSAVYLCASSQGMNTEAFFGQGTRLTVV.

The rearrangement uses TRBV18 and TRBJ2-7; D remains ambiguous. The V end lost 2 bases, the J end lost 5 bases, and 16 bases lay between the germline ends. CDR3 length: 15 amino acids. Germline V lookup: CDR1 KGHSH, CDR2 LQKENI. The CDR3 sequence: CASSPAPVEAHEQYF. CDR3 DNA: TGTGCCAGCTCACCAGCGCCAGTCGAAGCCCACGAGCAGTACTTC.

The chain joins TRBV4-2 to TRBJ2-7; TRBD2 matches 8 bases. CDR3 length equals 14 residues. Losses at the gene ends were 0 bases for V and 5 bases for J; bases not matched to a gene: 3. Germline V CDR1 and CDR2: LGHNA, YNFKEQ. CDR3 sequence (DNA): TGTGCCAGCAGCCAAGATACTAGCGGCAACGAGCAGTACTTC. Protein sequence: CASSQDTSGNEQYF.

This chain uses TRBV21-1 with TRBJ2-1; the D call of TRBD2 is as the table states it, not checked on the DNA. TRBV21-1 is a listed pseudogene. This CDR3 has 16 residues. The CDR3 sequence is CASSTHFSGSKNEQFF. CDR3 nucleotide sequence: TGTGCCAGCAGCACCCACTTTAGCGGGAGTAAGAATGAGCAGTTCTTC.